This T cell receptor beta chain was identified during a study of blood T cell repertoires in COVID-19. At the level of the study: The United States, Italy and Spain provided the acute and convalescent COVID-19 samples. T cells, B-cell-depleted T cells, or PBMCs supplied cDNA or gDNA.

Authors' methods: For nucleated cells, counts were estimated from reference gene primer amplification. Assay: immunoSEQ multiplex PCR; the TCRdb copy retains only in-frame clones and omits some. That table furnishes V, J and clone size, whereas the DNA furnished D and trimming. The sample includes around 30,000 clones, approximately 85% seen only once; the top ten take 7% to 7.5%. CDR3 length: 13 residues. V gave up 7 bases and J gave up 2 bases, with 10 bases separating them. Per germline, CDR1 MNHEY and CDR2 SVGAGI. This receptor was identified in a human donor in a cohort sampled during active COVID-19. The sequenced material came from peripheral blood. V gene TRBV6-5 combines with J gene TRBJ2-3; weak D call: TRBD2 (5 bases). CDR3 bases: TGTGCCAGCACCCAAGACTACACAGATACGCAGTATTTT. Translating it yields CASTQDYTDTQYF.